The sample holds a few counts of the clone carrying this T cell receptor beta chain. Its antigen is still unknown. Unmatched junction bases numbered 3, after V lost 7 bases and J lost 4 bases. The CDR3 has 13 amino acids. Germline loops: CDR1 WSHSY, CDR2 SAAADI. The sample originates from a study of early T cells in non-severe SARS-CoV-2 infection. Study information: Chains were not paired, and sequencing was done on bulk RNA from unsorted whole blood.

Study results and limitations: VDJdb-based annotation leaned toward anti-spike CD8 responses and missed private and CD4 specificities.

In the library, individual cDNA molecules carried attached unique molecular identifiers. TCRdb independently ran MiXCR on the 5' RACE reads; one entry per CDR3 protein. The top ten clones hold less than 25% of a sample with some 40,000 distinct CDR3 sequences, about 6% of them seen once. The sequence was obtained from an adult who was a healthcare worker with PCR-confirmed SARS-CoV-2 infection or an uninfected control (not recorded which). Source: whole blood, taken at baseline. The gene calls are TRBV10-2 and TRBJ2-7; TRBD2 aligns across 11 bases. This CDR3 is CASIGTSGYEQYF. The CDR3 bases are TGCGCCAGCATAGGGACTAGCGGATACGAGCAGTACTTC.